Detailed here is one T cell receptor beta chain. These data come from a study of technical replicates of blood from a few donors. V shed 0 bases and J shed 0 bases, with 6 bases lying between them. CDR3 length: 15 residues. The V gene's germline CDR1 is SEHNR and CDR2 FQNEAQ (reference sequence). Data came from immunoSEQ multiplex PCR; TCRdb stores just in-frame clones and leaves some out. The sample lists approximately 78,000 clones, over 85% occurring once. This receptor was obtained from a human donor in good health. Input material: T cells isolated from PBMCs. The chain uses TRBV7-9 and TRBJ1-3, with D hard to call. As DNA, the CDR3 is TGTGCCAGCAGCTTAGCCGCGGGCTCTGGAAACACCATATATTTT. This codes for CASSLAAGSGNTIYF.